These T cell receptor beta chains were read from a single sample in a study of identical twins. TCRdb redid the calling of the 5' RACE reads with MiXCR, one entry per CDR3 protein. This sample has some 690,000 distinct CDR3 sequences; approximately 21% occur once, and the top ten carry approximately 4.5%. These data are also associated with another study on T cells expressing NK-cell markers.

The sequencing input was PBMCs. The receptors were sampled from a young woman in good health. Both conserved end residues are part of each CDR3. A D gene is named only where the DNA matches it firmly. Clone size is shown for a subset of rows, as once, few, many or a class of expanded clone.

clone size: .; D gene: TRBD2; V gene: TRBV20-1; J gene: TRBJ2-1; CDR3 protein: CSARDQAGGFNEQFF; CDR3 DNA: TGCAGTGCTAGAGATCAAGCGGGGGGGTTCAATGAGCAGTTCTTC
clone size: few; D gene: .; V gene: TRBV6-5; J gene: TRBJ2-3; CDR3 protein: CASSYSKEGADTQYF; CDR3 DNA: TGTGCCAGCAGTTACTCGAAAGAGGGGGCAGATACGCAGTATTTT
clone size: .; D gene: .; V gene: TRBV25-1; J gene: TRBJ2-7; CDR3 protein: CASSESSGHSYEQYF; CDR3 DNA: TGTGCCAGCAGTGAATCCAGCGGGCATTCCTACGAGCAGTACTTC
clone size: few; D gene: .; V gene: TRBV20-1; J gene: TRBJ2-2; CDR3 protein: CSARPPSLGATGELFF; CDR3 DNA: TGCAGTGCTAGACCCCCGTCTTTGGGGGCCACCGGGGAGCTGTTTTTT
clone size: .; D gene: .; V gene: TRBV5-1; J gene: TRBJ2-2; CDR3 protein: CASSSLGGPGELFF; CDR3 DNA: TGCGCCAGCAGCTCCCTCGGGGGCCCCGGGGAGCTGTTTTTT
clone size: many; D gene: .; V gene: TRBV3-1; J gene: TRBJ2-7; CDR3 protein: CASSQHEPWHSRGSLLEQYF; CDR3 DNA: TGTGCCAGCAGCCAACATGAGCCGTGGCACTCTAGGGGCTCACTACTCGAGCAGTACTTC
clone size: few; D gene: .; V gene: TRBV6-5; J gene: TRBJ2-1; CDR3 protein: CASSSQIRYSINEQFF; CDR3 DNA: TGTGCCAGCAGTTCCCAAATACGGTACTCGATCAATGAGCAGTTCTTC
clone size: .; D gene: TRBD2; V gene: TRBV20-1; J gene: TRBJ2-1; CDR3 protein: CSAIAGGGNEQFF; CDR3 DNA: TGCAGTGCCATAGCGGGAGGCGGCAATGAGCAGTTCTTC
clone size: .; D gene: .; V gene: TRBV5-1; J gene: TRBJ2-2; CDR3 protein: CASSSRVMNTGELFF; CDR3 DNA: TGCGCCAGCAGCTCTCGTGTGATGAACACCGGGGAGCTGTTTTTT
clone size: few; D gene: .; V gene: TRBV3-1; J gene: TRBJ2-1; CDR3 protein: CASSQVRGGTGGEQFF; CDR3 DNA: TGTGCCAGCAGCCAAGTCCGCGGGGGTACAGGGGGTGAGCAGTTCTTC
clone size: .; D gene: TRBD1; V gene: TRBV5-1; J gene: TRBJ2-1; CDR3 protein: CASRPTGSSYNEQFF; CDR3 DNA: TGCGCCAGCAGACCGACAGGGTCCTCATACAATGAGCAGTTCTTC
clone size: .; D gene: .; V gene: TRBV7-2; J gene: TRBJ1-3; CDR3 protein: CASSLGVGTGSGNTIYF; CDR3 DNA: TGTGCCAGCAGCTTAGGGGTCGGCACAGGGAGCGGAAACACCATATATTTT
clone size: .; D gene: .; V gene: TRBV5-1; J gene: TRBJ2-5; CDR3 protein: CASSVGQPQETQYF; CDR3 DNA: TGCGCCAGCAGCGTCGGACAGCCCCAAGAGACCCAGTACTTC
clone size: .; D gene: TRBD1; V gene: TRBV12-3/TRBV12-4; J gene: TRBJ1-1; CDR3 protein: CASSGPGQGSTEAFF; CDR3 DNA: TGTGCCAGCAGCGGCCCGGGACAGGGGAGCACTGAAGCTTTCTTT
clone size: few; D gene: TRBD2; V gene: TRBV5-1; J gene: TRBJ2-3; CDR3 protein: CASSLESSGARADTQYF; CDR3 DNA: TGCGCCAGCAGCTTGGAGTCTAGCGGGGCGCGGGCAGATACGCAGTATTTT
clone size: .; D gene: .; V gene: TRBV7-3; J gene: TRBJ2-5; CDR3 protein: CASSLTGVGETQYF; CDR3 DNA: TGTGCCAGCAGCTTAACGGGGGTAGGAGAGACCCAGTACTTC
clone size: few; D gene: TRBD2; V gene: TRBV20-1; J gene: TRBJ2-7; CDR3 protein: CSASQGGGGEQYF; CDR3 DNA: TGCAGTGCTAGCCAGGGCGGGGGTGGCGAGCAGTACTTC
clone size: .; D gene: .; V gene: TRBV7-9; J gene: TRBJ1-2; CDR3 protein: CASSFERRGYTF; CDR3 DNA: TGTGCCAGCAGCTTTGAACGCCGGGGCTACACCTTC
clone size: few; D gene: TRBD1; V gene: TRBV12-3/TRBV12-4; J gene: TRBJ2-7; CDR3 protein: CASRSDRGWYEQYF; CDR3 DNA: TGTGCCAGCAGGTCGGACAGGGGATGGTACGAGCAGTACTTC
clone size: many; D gene: .; V gene: TRBV29-1; J gene: TRBJ1-2; CDR3 protein: CSVSSVYGYGYTF; CDR3 DNA: TGCAGCGTATCCAGTGTATATGGCTATGGCTACACCTTC
clone size: once; D gene: .; V gene: TRBV7-9; J gene: TRBJ2-3; CDR3 protein: CASSTRRSGTDTQYF; CDR3 DNA: TGTGCCAGCAGCACCCGGAGGTCGGGCACAGATACGCAGTATTTT
clone size: .; D gene: .; V gene: TRBV27; J gene: TRBJ2-1; CDR3 protein: CASSFSGPESNEQFF; CDR3 DNA: TGTGCCAGCAGTTTTTCGGGGCCCGAATCCAATGAGCAGTTCTTC
clone size: few; D gene: .; V gene: TRBV7-9; J gene: TRBJ1-1; CDR3 protein: CASSLEWQNTEAFF; CDR3 DNA: TGTGCCAGCAGCTTAGAATGGCAGAACACTGAAGCTTTCTTT
clone size: few; D gene: .; V gene: TRBV20-1; J gene: TRBJ1-4; CDR3 protein: CSASHRDNEKLFF; CDR3 DNA: TGCAGTGCTAGTCACAGAGATAATGAAAAACTGTTTTTT
clone size: many; D gene: TRBD1; V gene: TRBV10-3; J gene: TRBJ1-2; CDR3 protein: CAIKPTGLYGYTF; CDR3 DNA: TGTGCCATCAAACCGACAGGGCTCTATGGCTACACCTTC
clone size: few; D gene: .; V gene: TRBV6-1; J gene: TRBJ1-6; CDR3 protein: CASTDGRAWFSPLHF; CDR3 DNA: TGTGCCAGCACCGACGGGAGGGCTTGGTTTTCACCCCTCCACTTT
clone size: many; D gene: .; V gene: TRBV9; J gene: TRBJ2-3; CDR3 protein: CASSVDQDDTQYF; CDR3 DNA: TGTGCCAGCAGCGTAGACCAGGATGATACGCAGTATTTT